This TCR beta chain came from a study of control samples from healthy donors and cancer patients. Some clones are missing from TCRdb's copy, which holds only in-frame ones; the method was immunoSEQ multiplex PCR. The profile shows 210,000 or so clones, roughly nine tenths of them singletons. This CDR3 spans 15 amino acids. J was trimmed by 4 bases and V by 6 bases; bases with no gene match: 4. Germline assignment: CDR1 SNHLY and CDR2 FYNNEI. Sequenced material: blood. The V call is TRBV2, the J call TRBJ2-2, with 11 positions matching TRBD2. The TCR comes from a man aged 25-40 years in good health. The DNA for the CDR3 is TGTGCCAGCAGCATAGCGGGGGGGACCACCGGGGAGCTGTTTTTT. This sequence encodes CASSIAGGTTGELFF.